A selection of T cell receptor beta chains follows, all from one sample in a study of T cell responses to AZD1222 COVID-19 vaccine. Sequenced by immunoSEQ multiplex PCR; TCRdb stores in-frame clones only, minus some. The sample carries some 190,000 clones, 85% to 90% recorded once. The sample was peripheral blood, taken on day 0 of AZD1222 vaccination. The receptors originated from an adult in good health. Each CDR3 is given without its conserved first and last residue. Some rows mark clone size as missing; the rest say once, few, many or name a class of expanded clone.

length | size | V | CDR3
14 | NA | TRBV19 | ASSPTGTGPGNEQF
12 | NA | TRBV19 | ASSKETGRTEAF
9 | NA | TRBV5-4 | GVGRLDTQY
14 | few | TRBV9 | ASSVGSPAGGDGYT
11 | NA | TRBV28 | ASSLKGGHGYT
15 | NA | TRBV19 | ASSISGGGANDNEQF
11 | NA | TRBV19 | ASSITGVYEQY
13 | NA | TRBV19 | ASSPRTSGTGELF
10 | NA | TRBV9 | ASSVEGGPQH
12 | NA | TRBV28 | ASSLSRAQYEQY
15 | NA | TRBV10-3 | AISESGARRGNSPLH
13 | NA | TRBV11-2 | ASSPPGETYNEQF
14 | NA | TRBV5-1 | ASSLGKTSGYYEQY
11 | NA | TRBV5-3 | ARSSSGNPGAF
14 | NA | TRBV7-9 | ASSHDRQLSTDTQY
11 | NA | TRBV28 | ASSLTFSPDGG